The text below deals with one T cell receptor (beta chain). Its antigen is not known. The entry originates in a study of T-cell reconstitution after alpha-beta-depleted transplantation in children. Germline CDR1 reads ENHRY; CDR2 reads SYGVKD. This CDR3 comprises 15 residues. V gave up 2 bases and J gave up 7 bases, with 12 bases separating them. During its preparation, the TCRbeta library received unique molecular identifiers. A single record per CDR3 protein comes from TCRdb applying MiXCR to the PCR reads. Altogether over 45,000 distinct CDR3 sequences are present, around 9% being singletons, with the ten largest covering roughly a quarter. General study results and limits: Reportedly, only several hundred clones from non-depleted graft cells drove alpha-beta T-cell counts at about two months. Surviving thymic progenitors and recipient T cells were the source of high TCRbeta diversity at day 60 in some patients. T cells produced anew were the main source of T-cell counts and diversity one year after transplant.

This sample comprised PBMCs, mostly from graft donor cells, obtained 60 days after TCRalphabeta/CD19-depleted stem cell transplant. The chain uses TRBV10-3 and TRBJ1-6; no reliable D call. The clonotype originates from a male patient aged 2 to 9 who had a stem cell transplant for chronic granulomatous disease, so the T cells may come from the graft donor. The CDR3 reads CAISEMSDGNSPLHF. DNA of the CDR3: TGTGCCATCAGTGAGATGTCGGACGGAAATTCACCCCTCCACTTT.